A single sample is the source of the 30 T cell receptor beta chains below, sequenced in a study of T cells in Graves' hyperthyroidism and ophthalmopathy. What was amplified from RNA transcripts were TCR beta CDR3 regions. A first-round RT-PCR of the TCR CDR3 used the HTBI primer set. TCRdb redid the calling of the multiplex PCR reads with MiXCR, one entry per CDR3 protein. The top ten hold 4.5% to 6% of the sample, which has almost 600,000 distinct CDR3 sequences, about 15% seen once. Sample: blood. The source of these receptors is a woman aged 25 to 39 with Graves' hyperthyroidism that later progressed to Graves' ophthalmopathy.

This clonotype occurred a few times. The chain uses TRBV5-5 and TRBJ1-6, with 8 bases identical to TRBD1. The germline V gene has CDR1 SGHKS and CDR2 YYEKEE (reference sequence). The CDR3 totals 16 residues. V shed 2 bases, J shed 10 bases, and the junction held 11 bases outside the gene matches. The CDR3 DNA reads TGTGCCAGCAGCTTTCAGCAGGGGGCATCGAGGTCACCCCTCCACTTT. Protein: CASSFQQGASRSPLHF.

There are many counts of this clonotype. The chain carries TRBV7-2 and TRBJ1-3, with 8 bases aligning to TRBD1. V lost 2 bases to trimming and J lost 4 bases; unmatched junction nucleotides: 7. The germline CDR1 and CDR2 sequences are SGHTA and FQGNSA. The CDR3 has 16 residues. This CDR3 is CASSLHPGQAGNTIYF. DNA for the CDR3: TGTGCCAGCAGCTTACACCCGGGACAGGCGGGAAACACCATATATTTT.

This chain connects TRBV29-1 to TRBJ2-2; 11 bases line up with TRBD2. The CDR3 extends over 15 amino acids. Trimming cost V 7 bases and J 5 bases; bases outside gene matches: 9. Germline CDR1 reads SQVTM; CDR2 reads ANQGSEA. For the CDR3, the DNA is TGCAGCGCCCAGACTAGCGGGGTTTCGACCGGGGAGCTGTTTTTT. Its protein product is CSAQTSGVSTGELFF.

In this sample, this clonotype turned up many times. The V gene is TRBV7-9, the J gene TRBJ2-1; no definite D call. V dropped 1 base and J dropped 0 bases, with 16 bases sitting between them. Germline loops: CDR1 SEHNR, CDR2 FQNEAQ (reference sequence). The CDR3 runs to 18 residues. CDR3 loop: CASSLGRVARSSYNEQFF. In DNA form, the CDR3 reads TGTGCCAGCAGCTTAGGCCGAGTAGCTCGTAGCTCCTACAATGAGCAGTTCTTC.

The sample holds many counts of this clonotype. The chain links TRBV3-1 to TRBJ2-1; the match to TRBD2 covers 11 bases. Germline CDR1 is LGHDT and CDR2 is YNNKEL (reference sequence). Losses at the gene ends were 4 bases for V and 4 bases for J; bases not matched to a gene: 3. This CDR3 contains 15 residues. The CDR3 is CASSRLAGQYNEQFF. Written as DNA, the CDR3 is TGTGCCAGCAGCCGACTAGCGGGACAGTACAATGAGCAGTTCTTC.

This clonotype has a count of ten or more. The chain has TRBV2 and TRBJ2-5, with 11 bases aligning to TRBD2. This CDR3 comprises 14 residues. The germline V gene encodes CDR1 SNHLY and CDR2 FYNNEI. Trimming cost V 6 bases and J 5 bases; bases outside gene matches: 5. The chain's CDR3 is CASSLAGGSETQYF. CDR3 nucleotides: TGTGCCAGCAGCCTAGCGGGAGGAAGCGAGACCCAGTACTTC.

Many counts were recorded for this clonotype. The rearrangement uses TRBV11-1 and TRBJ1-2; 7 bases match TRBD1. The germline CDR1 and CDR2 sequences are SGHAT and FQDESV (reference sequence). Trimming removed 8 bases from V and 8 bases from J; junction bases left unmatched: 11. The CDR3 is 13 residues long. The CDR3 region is CASGRDSRGGYTF. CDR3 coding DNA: TGTGCCAGCGGTAGGGACAGCCGGGGAGGCTACACCTTC. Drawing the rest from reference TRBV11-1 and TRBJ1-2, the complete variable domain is EAEVAQSPRYKITEKSQAVAFWCDPISGHATLYWYRQILGQGPELLVQFQDESVVDDSQLPKDRFSAERLKGVDSTLKIQPAELGDSAMYLCASGRDSRGGYTFGSGTRLTVV.

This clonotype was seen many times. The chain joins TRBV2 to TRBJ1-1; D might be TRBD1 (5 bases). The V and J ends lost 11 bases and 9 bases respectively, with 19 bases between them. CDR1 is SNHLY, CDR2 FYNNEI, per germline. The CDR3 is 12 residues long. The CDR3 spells CAFWSGGTKAFF. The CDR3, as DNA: TGTGCCTTCTGGAGTGGGGGAACTAAAGCTTTCTTT.

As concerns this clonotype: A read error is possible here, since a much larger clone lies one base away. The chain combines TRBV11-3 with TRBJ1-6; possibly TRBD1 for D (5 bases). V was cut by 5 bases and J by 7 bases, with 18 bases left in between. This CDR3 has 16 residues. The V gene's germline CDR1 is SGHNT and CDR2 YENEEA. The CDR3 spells CASSRGSMGGNSPLHF. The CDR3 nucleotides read TGTGCCAGCAGCCGGGGCAGCATGGGGGGGAATTCACCCCTCCACTTT.

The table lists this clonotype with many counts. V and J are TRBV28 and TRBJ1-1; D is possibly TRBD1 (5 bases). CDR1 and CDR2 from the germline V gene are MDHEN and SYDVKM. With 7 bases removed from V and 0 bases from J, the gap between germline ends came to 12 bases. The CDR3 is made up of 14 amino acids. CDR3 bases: TGTGCCAGCACCTTGGACATGCTGAACACTGAAGCTTTCTTT. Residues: CASTLDMLNTEAFF.

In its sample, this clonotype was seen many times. CDR3: CASRAGQQNTEAFF. The CDR3, as DNA: TGTGCCAGCCGGGCGGGACAACAGAACACTGAAGCTTTCTTT. The chain joins TRBV18 to TRBJ1-1; tentative D call: TRBD1 (6 bases). CDR1 KGHSH and CDR2 LQKENI come from the germline V gene. The CDR3 loop spans 14 amino acids. Trimming took 8 bases from V and 1 from J, leaving 14 bases between them.

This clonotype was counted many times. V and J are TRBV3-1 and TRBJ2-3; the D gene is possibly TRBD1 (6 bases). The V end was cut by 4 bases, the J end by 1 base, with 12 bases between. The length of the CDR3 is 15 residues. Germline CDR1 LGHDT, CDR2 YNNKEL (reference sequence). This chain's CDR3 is CASSPRPGGTDTQYF. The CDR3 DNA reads TGTGCCAGCAGCCCCAGGCCAGGGGGCACAGATACGCAGTATTTT.

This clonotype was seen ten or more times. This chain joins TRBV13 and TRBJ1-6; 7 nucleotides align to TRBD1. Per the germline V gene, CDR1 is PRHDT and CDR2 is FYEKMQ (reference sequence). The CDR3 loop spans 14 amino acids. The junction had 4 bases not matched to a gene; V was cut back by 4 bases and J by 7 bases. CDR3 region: CASSSDRENSPLHF. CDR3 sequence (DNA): TGTGCCAGCAGCTCTGACAGGGAGAATTCACCCCTCCACTTT. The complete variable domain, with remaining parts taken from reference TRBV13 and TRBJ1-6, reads AAGVIQSPRHLIKEKRETATLKCYPIPRHDTVYWYQQGPGQDPQFLISFYEKMQSDKGSIPDRFSAQQFSDYHSELNMSSLELGDSALYFCASSSDRENSPLHFGNGTRLTVT.

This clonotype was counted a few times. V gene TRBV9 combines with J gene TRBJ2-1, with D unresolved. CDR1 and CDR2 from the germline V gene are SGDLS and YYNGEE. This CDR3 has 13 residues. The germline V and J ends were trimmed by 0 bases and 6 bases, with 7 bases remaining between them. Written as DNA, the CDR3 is TGTGCCAGCAGCGTAGAACTAATCAATGAGCAGTTCTTC. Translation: CASSVELINEQFF.

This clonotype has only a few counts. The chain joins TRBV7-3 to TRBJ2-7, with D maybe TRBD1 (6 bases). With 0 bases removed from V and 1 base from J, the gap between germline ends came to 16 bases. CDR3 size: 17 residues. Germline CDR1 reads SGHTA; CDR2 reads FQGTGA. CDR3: CASSLTGLGAGSYEQYF. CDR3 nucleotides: TGTGCCAGCAGCTTAACTGGTTTGGGGGCAGGGTCCTACGAGCAGTACTTC.

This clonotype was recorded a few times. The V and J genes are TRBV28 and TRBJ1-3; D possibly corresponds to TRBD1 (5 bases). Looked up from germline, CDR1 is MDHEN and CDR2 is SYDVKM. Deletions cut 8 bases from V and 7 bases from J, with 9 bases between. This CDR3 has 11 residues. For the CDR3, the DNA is TGTGCCAGCGGCTGGGGGAACACCATATATTTT. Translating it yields CASGWGNTIYF.

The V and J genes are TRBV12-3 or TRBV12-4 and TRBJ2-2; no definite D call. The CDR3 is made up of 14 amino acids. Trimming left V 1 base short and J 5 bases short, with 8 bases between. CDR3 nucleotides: TGTGCCAGCAGTTTAGAGGAACTAACCGGGGAGCTGTTTTTT. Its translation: CASSLEELTGELFF.

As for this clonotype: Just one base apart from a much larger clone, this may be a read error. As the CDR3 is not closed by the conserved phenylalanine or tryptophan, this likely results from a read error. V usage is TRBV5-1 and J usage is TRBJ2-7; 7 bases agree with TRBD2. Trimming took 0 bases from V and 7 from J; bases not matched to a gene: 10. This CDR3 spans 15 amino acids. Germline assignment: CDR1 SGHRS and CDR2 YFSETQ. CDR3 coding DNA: TGCGCCAGCAGCTTGGCTAGCGGAGCCCTTTGGGAGCAGTACCTC. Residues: CASSLASGALWEQYL.

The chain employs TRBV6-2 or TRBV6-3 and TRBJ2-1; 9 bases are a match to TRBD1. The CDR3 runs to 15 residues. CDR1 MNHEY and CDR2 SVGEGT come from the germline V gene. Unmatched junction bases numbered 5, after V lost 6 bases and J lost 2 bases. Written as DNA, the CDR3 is TGTGCCAGCAGAACAGGACAGGGGACCTACAATGAGCAGTTCTTC. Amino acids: CASRTGQGTYNEQFF.

CDR3 amino acids: CASSTGQARGETQYF. The CDR3 coding sequence is TGTGCCAGTAGTACGGGACAGGCGCGTGGAGAGACCCAGTACTTC. The chain carries TRBV19 and TRBJ2-5, with 8 bases fitting TRBD1. Trimming took 4 bases from V and 4 from J; bases not matched to a gene: 8. Germline V gene data show CDR1 as LNHDA and CDR2 as SQIVND (reference sequence). The CDR3 has 15 amino acids.

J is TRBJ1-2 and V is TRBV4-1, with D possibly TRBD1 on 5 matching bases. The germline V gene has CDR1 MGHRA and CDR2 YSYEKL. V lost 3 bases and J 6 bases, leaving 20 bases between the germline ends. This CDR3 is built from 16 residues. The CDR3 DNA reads TGCGCCAGCAGCCAGGCAACCCTAGGGGCCCCTAATGGCTACACCTTC. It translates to CASSQATLGAPNGYTF.

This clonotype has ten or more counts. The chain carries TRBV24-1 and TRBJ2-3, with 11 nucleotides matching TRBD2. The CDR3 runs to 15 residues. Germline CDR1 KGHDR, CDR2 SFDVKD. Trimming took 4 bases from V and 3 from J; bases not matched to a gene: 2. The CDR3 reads CATSDRTSGTDTQYF. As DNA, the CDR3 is TGTGCCACCAGTGACCGGACTAGCGGGACAGATACGCAGTATTTT.

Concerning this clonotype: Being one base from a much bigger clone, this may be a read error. The DNA of the CDR3 is TGCAGCGTTGCGGCTATTAGCGGGAGGGATAAGCAGTTCTTC. It is translated as CSVAAISGRDKQFF. J is TRBJ2-1 and V is TRBV29-1; TRBD2 agrees at 11 bases. Trimming removed 4 bases from V and 11 bases from J; junction bases left unmatched: 10. The CDR3 contains 14 residues. Germline CDR1 is SQVTM and CDR2 is ANQGSEA.

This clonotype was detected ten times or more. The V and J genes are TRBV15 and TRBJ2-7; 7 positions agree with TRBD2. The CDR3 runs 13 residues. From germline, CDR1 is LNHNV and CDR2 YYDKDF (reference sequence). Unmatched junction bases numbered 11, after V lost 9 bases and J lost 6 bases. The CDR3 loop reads CATSGTPVSEQYF. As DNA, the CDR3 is TGTGCCACAAGCGGGACCCCCGTCAGCGAGCAGTACTTC.

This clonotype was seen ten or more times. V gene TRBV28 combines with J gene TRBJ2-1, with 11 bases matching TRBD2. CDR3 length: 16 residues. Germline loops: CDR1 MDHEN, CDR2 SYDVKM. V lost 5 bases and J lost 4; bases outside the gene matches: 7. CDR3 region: CASSPPGTSGYNEQFF. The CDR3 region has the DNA TGTGCCAGCAGTCCACCCGGGACTAGCGGATACAATGAGCAGTTCTTC.

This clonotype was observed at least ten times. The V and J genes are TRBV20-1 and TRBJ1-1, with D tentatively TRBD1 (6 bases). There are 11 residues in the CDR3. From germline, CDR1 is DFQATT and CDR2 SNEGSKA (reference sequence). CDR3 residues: CRPTGNTEAFF. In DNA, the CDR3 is TGCAGGCCGACAGGGAACACTGAAGCTTTCTTT.

The CDR3 nucleotides are TGTGCCAGCAGCCCCCGGGACAGGGCCACCGGGGAGCTGTTTTTT. Protein: CASSPRDRATGELFF. V and J are TRBV7-8 and TRBJ2-2, with 9 bases identical to TRBD1. This CDR3 comprises 15 residues. Losses at the gene ends were 5 bases for V and 4 bases for J; bases not matched to a gene: 5. Germline V gives CDR1 SGHVS, CDR2 FQNEAQ.

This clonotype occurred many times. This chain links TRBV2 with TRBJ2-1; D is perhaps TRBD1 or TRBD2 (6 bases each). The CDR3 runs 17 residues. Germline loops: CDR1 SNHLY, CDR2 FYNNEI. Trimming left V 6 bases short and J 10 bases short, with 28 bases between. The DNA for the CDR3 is TGTGCCAGCAGCGGAGGGCCCGCCAGGGGCCTTTCCGGGGAGCAGTTCTTC. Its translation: CASSGGPARGLSGEQFF.

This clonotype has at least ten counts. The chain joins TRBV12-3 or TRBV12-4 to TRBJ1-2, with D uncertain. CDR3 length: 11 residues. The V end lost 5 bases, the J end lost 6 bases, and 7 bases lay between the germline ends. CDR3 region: CASSLSDGYTF. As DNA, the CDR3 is TGTGCCAGCAGTCTTTCCGATGGCTACACCTTC.

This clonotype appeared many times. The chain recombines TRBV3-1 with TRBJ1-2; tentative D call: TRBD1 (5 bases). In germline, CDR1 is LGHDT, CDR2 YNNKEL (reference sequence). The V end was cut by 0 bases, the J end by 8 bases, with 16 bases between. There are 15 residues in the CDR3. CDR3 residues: CASSQDGAWGGGYTF. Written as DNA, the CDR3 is TGTGCCAGCAGCCAAGATGGGGCTTGGGGAGGAGGCTACACCTTC.